Below are 5 T cell receptor beta chains sequenced from a single sample in a study of breast tumors, draining lymph nodes, adjacent tissues (dated by TCRdb to 2016 to 2018). The method behind the library was multiplex PCR. TCRdb names Illumina HiSeq 2000 as the instrument used. TCRdb redid the processing of the public reads, applying fastp at Q25 and MiXCR, and retained in-frame beta chains. Rows matching on CDR3 protein sequence are summarized as one entry with the most common DNA and genes. This sample has fewer than 140,000 distinct CDR3 sequences in its table, and 30% of those were observed once. Jointly, the top ten make up approximately 5.2% of the sample. Lymph node samples came from the axillary draining lymph nodes of breast cancer patients. The sample taken for sequencing was axillary lymph node tissue. These receptors all stem from a female donor with breast cancer. Some clones in this sample may be carry-over from other donors' samples.

This clonotype has a count of ten or more. CDR3 region: CASRQGQGANVLTF. The CDR3 nucleotides read TGTGCCAGCAGACAGGGGCAAGGGGCCAACGTCCTGACTTTC. The chain couples TRBV6-1 to TRBJ2-6, with TRBD1 identical over 7 bases. Germline V gene sequence: CDR1 MNHNS, CDR2 SASEGT. The CDR3 totals 14 residues. V trimming: 6 bases; J trimming: 4 bases; junction bases outside the gene matches: 3.

This clonotype was observed many times. The gene calls are TRBV3-1 and TRBJ2-1; TRBD2 aligns across 8 bases. With 2 bases clipped from V and 8 bases from J, the junction kept 11 bases outside the gene matches. The CDR3 totals 16 residues. The germline gives CDR1 LGHDT, CDR2 YNNKEL (reference sequence). This chain's CDR3 is CASSQFPREGQDEQFF. In nucleotides, the CDR3 is TGTGCCAGCAGCCAATTCCCTCGGGAGGGCCAGGATGAGCAGTTCTTC.

This clonotype occurred many times. The chain couples TRBV19 to TRBJ2-2; TRBD1 aligns across 9 bases. This CDR3 is built from 15 residues. Germline loops: CDR1 LNHDA, CDR2 SQIVND (reference sequence). Trimming took 7 bases from V and 3 from J; bases not matched to a gene: 6. DNA of the CDR3: TGTGCCAGTAACTCCGGGACAGGGTACACCGGGGAGCTGTTTTTT. It encodes CASNSGTGYTGELFF.

The chain recombines TRBV28 with TRBJ1-3, with D tentatively TRBD1 (6 bases). The CDR3 runs to 14 residues. Trimming removed 3 bases from V and 2 bases from J, with 8 bases in between. The germline V gene encodes CDR1 MDHEN and CDR2 SYDVKM. The CDR3 reads CASSLGAPGNTIYF. In DNA form, the CDR3 reads TGTGCCAGCAGTTTGGGGGCCCCTGGAAACACCATATATTTT.

This clonotype was counted a few times. This rearrangement joins TRBV19 to TRBJ1-1; unclear D gene. This CDR3 contains 14 residues. Trimming pared 1 base from V and 5 bases from J, leaving 11 bases between. The germline CDR1 and CDR2 sequences are LNHDA and SQIVND (reference sequence). Here the CDR3 DNA reads TGTGCCAGTAGTATAGCCGGGTCCAGAACTGAAGCTTTCTTT. This codes for CASSIAGSRTEAFF. Using reference TRBV19 and TRBJ1-1 for the parts outside the CDR3, the full variable domain is DGGITQSPKYLFRKEGQNVTLSCEQNLNHDAMYWYRQDPGQGLRLIYYSQIVNDFQKGDIAEGYSVSREKKESFPLTVTSAQKNPTAFYLCASSIAGSRTEAFFGQGTRLTVV.